Listed here are 27 T cell receptor beta chains from one sample, sequenced in a study of response to subunit inactivated influenza vaccine (dated by TCRdb to 2016 to 2019). Receptor libraries were prepared by RT-PCR. Sequencing instrument: Illumina HiSeq 2500. TCRdb reworked the public reads: Q25 trimming with fastp, MiXCR clone assembly, productive beta chains retained. Rows with one shared CDR3 protein collapse into an entry with the most common genes and DNA. This sample holds about 780,000 distinct CDR3 sequences; less than 20% were observed only once. Of the sample, around 9.9% falls within the top ten clones. The source was PBMCs from blood, collected 4 to 6 days after vaccination. The source of these receptors is a man aged 50 or older who received an inactivated influenza vaccine. Donor details come from another sample of the same person, matched by shared clones.

The chain carries TRBV20-1 and TRBJ2-3; D possibly corresponds to TRBD2 (5 bases). The CDR3 has 13 residues. In germline, CDR1 is DFQATT, CDR2 SNEGSKA (reference sequence). The ends were cut back, 6 bases at V and 4 bases at J, with 14 bases in the middle. The CDR3 protein is CSAEYGGSDTQYF. The DNA for the CDR3 is TGCAGTGCGGAGTACGGAGGTTCAGATACGCAGTATTTT.

The rearrangement uses TRBV7-9 and TRBJ1-4; D is unresolved. Per germline, CDR1 SEHNR and CDR2 FQNEAQ (reference sequence). Trimming stripped 1 base from V and 0 bases from J, with 9 bases between. The CDR3 consists of 16 residues. CDR3: CASSLGRSATNEKLFF. The CDR3 DNA sequence: TGTGCCAGCAGCTTAGGTCGATCAGCAACTAATGAAAAACTGTTTTTT. The full variable domain, its missing parts supplied by reference TRBV7-9 and TRBJ1-4, is DTGVSQNPRHKITKRGQNVTFRCDPISEHNRLYWYRQTLGQGPEFLTYFQNEAQLEKSRLLSDRFSAERPKGSFSTLEIQRTEQGDSAMYLCASSLGRSATNEKLFFGSGTQLSVL.

This clonotype has only a few counts. The chain combines TRBV12-3 or TRBV12-4 with TRBJ2-3; 7 nucleotides line up with TRBD2. J lost 6 bases, V lost 6 bases, and 6 bases had no gene match. This CDR3 has 13 residues. CDR3 amino acids: CASRVDGGDTQYF. DNA of the CDR3: TGTGCCAGCAGGGTCGACGGGGGGGATACGCAGTATTTT.

This clonotype was observed a handful of times. The chain employs TRBV7-2 and TRBJ2-7, with 10 bases aligning to TRBD2. Unmatched junction bases numbered 8, after V lost 9 bases and J lost 3 bases. This CDR3 is 14 amino acids long. The germline CDR1 and CDR2 sequences are SGHTA and FQGNSA. Here the CDR3 DNA reads TGTGCCAGTAATGTAGCGGGAGGCAACTACGAGCAGTACTTC. It yields the protein CASNVAGGNYEQYF.

The chain carries TRBV27 and TRBJ2-7, with D unresolved. There are 15 residues in the CDR3. Trimming pared 5 bases from V and 0 bases from J, leaving 14 bases between. Germline V gene sequence: CDR1 MNHEY, CDR2 SMNVEV (reference sequence). CDR3 sequence reads: CASSALTDTSYEQYF. Written as DNA, the CDR3 is TGTGCCAGCAGTGCGCTAACCGACACCTCCTACGAGCAGTACTTC.

This clonotype turned up a few times. V and J are TRBV7-3 and TRBJ2-1; 9 bases align to TRBD2. The V gene end was trimmed by 1 base and the J gene end by 8 bases; junction bases not matched to a gene: 9. CDR1 is SGHTA, CDR2 FQGTGA, per germline. The CDR3 extends over 16 amino acids. In nucleotides, the CDR3 is TGTGCCAGCAGCTTAATGGGTAGCGGGAGTTACTATGAGCAGTTCTTC. Residues: CASSLMGSGSYYEQFF.

V usage is TRBV6-2 or TRBV6-3 and J usage is TRBJ2-3, with D possibly matching TRBD2 (6 bases). The CDR3 totals 15 residues. Germline assignment: CDR1 MNHEY and CDR2 SVGEGT. Trimming pared 4 bases from V and 0 bases from J, leaving 11 bases between. The DNA of the CDR3 is TGTGCCAGCAGTTCCCTAGCGCTCAGCACAGATACGCAGTATTTT. Encoded protein: CASSSLALSTDTQYF.

This clonotype was counted a few times. V and J are TRBV3-1 and TRBJ2-6; D not resolved. The CDR3 totals 15 residues. V dropped 1 base and J dropped 1 base, with 5 bases sitting between them. CDR1 LGHDT and CDR2 YNNKEL come from the germline V gene (reference sequence). The CDR3 protein is CASSQAWSGANVLTF. DNA of the CDR3: TGTGCCAGCAGCCAAGCTTGGTCTGGGGCCAACGTCCTGACTTTC.

This clonotype was found a few times. The chain employs TRBV18 and TRBJ2-7; tentatively, D is TRBD1 (6 bases). Trimming pared 6 bases from V and 2 bases from J, leaving 14 bases between. CDR1 is KGHSH, CDR2 LQKENI, per germline. This CDR3 is 14 amino acids long. The CDR3 DNA reads as TGTGCCAGCTCTCTTAAGAGGGACACCTACGAGCAGTACTTC. This gives the protein CASSLKRDTYEQYF. The full variable domain, its missing parts supplied by reference TRBV18 and TRBJ2-7, is NAGVMQNPRHLVRRRGQEARLRCSPMKGHSHVYWYRQLPEEGLKFMVYLQKENIIDESGMPKERFSAEFPKEGPSILRIQQVVRGDSAAYFCASSLKRDTYEQYFGPGTRLTVT.

This rearrangement joins TRBV9 to TRBJ1-2; D uncertain. Germline CDR1 reads SGDLS; CDR2 reads YYNGEE. Trimming removed 3 bases at V and 7 bases at J, with 16 bases between. The CDR3 loop spans 14 amino acids. CDR3 sequence reads: CASSASEELSGYTF. The CDR3 DNA is TGTGCCAGCAGCGCCTCCGAGGAATTAAGTGGCTACACCTTC.

This clonotype was counted a few times. The chain employs TRBV6-5 and TRBJ2-3, with D perhaps TRBD1 (6 bases). The ends were cut back, 6 bases at V and 2 bases at J, with 21 bases in the middle. This CDR3 contains 17 residues. CDR1 is MNHEY, CDR2 SVGAGI, per germline. The CDR3 bases are TGTGCCAGCAGCTCCTCAGGGGTGGGATCGGCCACAGATACGCAGTATTTT. This encodes CASSSSGVGSATDTQYF.

This clonotype was seen at least ten times. J is TRBJ2-5 and V is TRBV12-3 or TRBV12-4, with a tentative D call TRBD1 (5 bases). The V and J ends lost 6 bases and 7 bases respectively, with 15 bases between them. The CDR3 is made up of 13 amino acids. CDR3 region: CASRSQGLGTQYF. The DNA for the CDR3 is TGTGCCAGCAGAAGTCAGGGTCTGGGGACCCAGTACTTC.

This clonotype has only a few counts. J is TRBJ2-1 and V is TRBV5-1; 8 nucleotides agree with TRBD1. With V trimmed by 4 bases and J by 8 bases, 5 bases remained unmatched. This CDR3 contains 13 residues. CDR1 SGHRS and CDR2 YFSETQ come from the germline V gene. CDR3 in DNA: TGCGCCAGCAGCGGACAGGGTTGGGATGAGCAGTTCTTC. Translation gives CASSGQGWDEQFF. Supplemented by reference TRBV5-1 and TRBJ2-1, the full variable domain reads KAGVTQTPRYLIKTRGQQVTLSCSPISGHRSVSWYQQTPGQGLQFLFEYFSETQRNKGNFPGRFSGRQFSNSRSEMNVSTLELGDSALYLCASSGQGWDEQFFGPGTRLTVL.

This clonotype has a count of ten or more. CDR3 DNA: TGTGCCAGCAGCCGGCCCTCGGGGAGTCGAGAGACCCAGTACTTC. Its translation is CASSRPSGSRETQYF. The V gene is TRBV3-1, the J gene TRBJ2-5, with a possible D match to TRBD2 (5 bases). Trimming cost V 4 bases and J 4 bases, with 16 bases left between them. The CDR3 loop spans 15 amino acids. Germline CDR1 reads LGHDT; CDR2 reads YNNKEL (reference sequence).

This clonotype showed up many times. The chain joins TRBV5-1 to TRBJ2-2; TRBD2 is a possible D gene (6 bases). The CDR3 contains 15 residues. CDR1 is SGHRS and CDR2 is YFSETQ in the germline V gene. The V end lost 0 bases, the J end lost 5 bases, and 11 bases lay between the germline ends. CDR3 amino acids: CASSLGGMQTGELFF. The CDR3 DNA follows: TGCGCCAGCAGCTTGGGCGGGATGCAGACCGGGGAGCTGTTTTTT.

This clonotype was seen only a few times. The chain is built from TRBV7-2 and TRBJ2-5; possibly TRBD2 for D (5 bases). Germline-derived CDR1 and CDR2 are SGHTA and FQGNSA. The CDR3 covers 15 residues. Trimming took off 5 bases at V and 5 bases at J, with 18 bases between the two ends. The CDR3 is CASSPRTAGLETQYF. CDR3 sequence (DNA): TGTGCCAGCAGCCCACGGACTGCAGGTCTGGAGACCCAGTACTTC.

This rearrangement joins TRBV30 to TRBJ2-3, with TRBD2 matching over 10 bases. Losses at the gene ends were 3 bases for V and 6 bases for J; bases not matched to a gene: 6. Germline CDR1 and CDR2: GTSNPN and SVGIG (reference sequence). The CDR3 covers 14 residues. CDR3 loop: CAWRGLAGVDTQYF. In DNA form, the CDR3 reads TGTGCCTGGAGGGGGCTAGCGGGGGTGGATACGCAGTATTTT.

This clonotype has only a few counts. The chain links TRBV5-5 to TRBJ2-7, with D maybe TRBD2 (6 bases). The germline CDR1 and CDR2 sequences are SGHKS and YYEKEE (reference sequence). V was shortened by 0 bases and J by 0 bases, with 10 bases between the two germline ends. The CDR3 totals 15 residues. CDR3 residues: CASSLASGVSYEQYF. The CDR3 DNA reads TGTGCCAGCAGCTTGGCCTCGGGGGTCTCCTACGAGCAGTACTTC.

This clonotype was seen at least ten times. V gene TRBV4-3 combines with J gene TRBJ2-1, with D possibly TRBD2 on 5 matching bases. CDR1 is LGHNA and CDR2 is YSLEER in the germline V gene. The V end lost 0 bases, the J end lost 2 bases, and 11 bases lay between the germline ends. This CDR3 region has 16 residues. For the CDR3, the DNA is TGCGCCAGCAGCCAAGATGCGGGTCGGGCCTACAATGAGCAGTTCTTC. Protein: CASSQDAGRAYNEQFF.

This clonotype was found a few times. One end of the junction does not line up with germline, which may come from a read error. This chain connects TRBV28 to TRBJ2-1; weak D call: TRBD2 (6 bases). Germline V lookup: CDR1 MDHEN, CDR2 SYDVKM. This CDR3 has 11 residues. CDR3 amino acids: CASREIGTYIF. The CDR3 region has the DNA TGTGCCAGCAGGGAGATAGGGACTTACATCTTC.

In its sample, this clonotype was seen a few times. The chain has TRBV3-1 and TRBJ2-1; 8 bases line up with TRBD2. J gave up 3 bases and V 2 bases, and 3 bases lay outside the gene matches. This CDR3 spans 15 amino acids. Germline CDR1 LGHDT, CDR2 YNNKEL (reference sequence). CDR3 in DNA: TGTGCCAGCAGCCAACCAGCGGGAGACTACAATGAGCAGTTCTTC. The encoded protein is CASSQPAGDYNEQFF.

CDR3 coding DNA: TGTGCCAGCAGCGTCAGTGGTAGGGCCGGTGCCTACAATGAGCAGTTCTTC. Protein product: CASSVSGRAGAYNEQFF. V is TRBV9 and J is TRBJ2-1; no firm D call. This CDR3 has 17 amino acids. CDR1 and CDR2 from the germline V gene are SGDLS and YYNGEE. Between the trimmed V and J ends, which lost 2 bases and 2 bases, there was a span of 17 bases. Variable domain in full (rest from reference TRBV9 and TRBJ2-1): DSGVTQTPKHLITATGQRVTLRCSPRSGDLSVYWYQQSLDQGLQFLIQYYNGEERAKGNILERFSAQQFPDLHSELNLSSLELGDSALYFCASSVSGRAGAYNEQFFGPGTRLTVL.

This clonotype was counted a few times. The V gene is TRBV7-9, the J gene TRBJ1-2; 7 positions match TRBD1. The V segment lost 5 bases and the J segment 8 bases; nucleotides outside the gene matches: 8. This CDR3 region has 13 residues. Germline CDR1 SEHNR, CDR2 FQNEAQ (reference sequence). CDR3 in amino acids: CASSATGDLGYTF. CDR3 bases: TGTGCCAGCAGCGCCACAGGGGATCTGGGCTACACCTTC. Variable domain in full (rest from reference TRBV7-9 and TRBJ1-2): DTGVSQNPRHKITKRGQNVTFRCDPISEHNRLYWYRQTLGQGPEFLTYFQNEAQLEKSRLLSDRFSAERPKGSFSTLEIQRTEQGDSAMYLCASSATGDLGYTFGSGTRLTVV.

This clonotype was counted between two and nine times. This rearrangement joins TRBV11-2 to TRBJ1-5; TRBD1 agrees at 10 bases. Germline CDR1 reads SGHAT; CDR2 reads FQNNGV. This CDR3 comprises 18 residues. The J segment lost 7 bases and the V segment lost 1 base, leaving 13 bases of the junction unmatched. The CDR3 here is CASSLVHRGQGVWQPQHF. The CDR3 DNA sequence: TGTGCCAGCAGCTTAGTCCATCGCGGACAGGGGGTTTGGCAGCCCCAGCATTTT. Complete variable domain (other parts from reference TRBV11-2 and TRBJ1-5): EAGVAQSPRYKIIEKRQSVAFWCNPISGHATLYWYQQILGQGPKLLIQFQNNGVVDDSQLPKDRFSAERLKGVDSTLKIQPAKLEDSAVYLCASSLVHRGQGVWQPQHFGDGTRLSIL.

This chain connects TRBV20-1 to TRBJ1-1, with no clear D. V lost 6 bases, J lost 4 bases, and 15 bases lay in between. CDR1 is DFQATT, CDR2 SNEGSKA, per germline (reference sequence). The CDR3 has 13 residues. In DNA form, the CDR3 reads TGCAGTGCCCTCGGCGGAGGGCCCACTGAAGCTTTCTTT. Its translation: CSALGGGPTEAFF.

In this sample, this clonotype turned up a few times. The genes are TRBV21-1 and TRBJ1-5. TRBV21-1 has pseudogene status. CDR3 length: 15 amino acids. In DNA form, the CDR3 reads TGTGCCAGCAGCAAAGTTCTCCCAAGACATCAGCCCCAGCATTTT. Amino acid sequence: CASSKVLPRHQPQHF.

This clonotype was seen more than once but under ten times. The rearrangement uses TRBV20-1 and TRBJ2-1, with TRBD2 matching over 13 bases. V trimming: 4 bases; J trimming: 2 bases; junction bases outside the gene matches: 2. The germline V gene has CDR1 DFQATT and CDR2 SNEGSKA (reference sequence). This CDR3 is built from 15 residues. CDR3 region: CSATGLAGAYNEQFF. Here the CDR3 DNA reads TGCAGTGCTACAGGACTAGCGGGGGCCTACAATGAGCAGTTCTTC.